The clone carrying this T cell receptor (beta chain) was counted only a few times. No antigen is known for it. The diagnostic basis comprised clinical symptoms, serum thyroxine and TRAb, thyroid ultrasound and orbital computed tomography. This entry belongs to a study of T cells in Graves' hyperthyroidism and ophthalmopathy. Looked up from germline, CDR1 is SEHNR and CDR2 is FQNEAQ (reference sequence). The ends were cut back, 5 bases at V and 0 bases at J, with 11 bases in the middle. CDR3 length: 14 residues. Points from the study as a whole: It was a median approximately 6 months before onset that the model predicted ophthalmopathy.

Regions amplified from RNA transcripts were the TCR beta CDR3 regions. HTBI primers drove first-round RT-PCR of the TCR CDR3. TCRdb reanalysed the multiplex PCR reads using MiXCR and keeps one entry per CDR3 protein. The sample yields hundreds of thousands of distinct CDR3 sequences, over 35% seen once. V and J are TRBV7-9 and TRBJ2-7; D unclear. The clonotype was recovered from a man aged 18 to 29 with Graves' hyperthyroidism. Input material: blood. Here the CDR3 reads CASSAGESSYEQYF. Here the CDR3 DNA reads TGTGCCAGCAGCGCCGGCGAGAGCTCCTACGAGCAGTACTTC.